This T cell receptor beta chain was obtained from a study of blood T cell repertoires in COVID-19. Methods used by the authors: Reference gene primer amplification gave estimated nucleated cell counts. Assay used: immunoSEQ multiplex PCR; TCRdb lists only in-frame clones, some missing. For V, J and clone size, that table is used; D and trimming come from the DNA. The sample yields 350,000 to 400,000 clones, roughly 89% seen once. This TCR was sampled from a man younger than 30 with active or convalescent COVID-19. The sequenced material came from peripheral blood.

CDR3 sequence: CASSVGLAGGTLGADTQYF. The CDR3 DNA reads as TGTGCCAGCAGCGTGGGACTAGCGGGAGGCACTCTCGGAGCAGATACGCAGTATTTT. The rearrangement links TRBV9 to TRBJ2-3; 15 nucleotides align to TRBD2. The CDR3 contains 19 residues. CDR1 and CDR2 (germline): SGDLS, YYNGEE. With V trimmed by 2 bases and J by 4 bases, 11 bases remained unmatched.